Below are 28 T cell receptor beta chains sequenced from a single sample in a study of T cell clonality in common variable immunodeficiency. Using immunoSEQ multiplex PCR, the repertoire was profiled, and TCRdb retains in-frame clones only, with some absent. The data show under 30,000 clones, with none appearing a single time. General study results and limits: Common variable immunodeficiency TCR beta sequences reportedly had fewer deletions and N-nucleotide insertions.

No cognate antigen is known for these TCRs. The source material was peripheral blood mononuclear cells. The receptors derive from a human donor with common variable immunodeficiency.

A few counts support this clone. The chain's CDR3 is CANLDKPNTEAFF. CDR3 bases read: TGTGCCAACCTTGACAAACCGAACACTGAA. V and J are TRBV7-2 and TRBJ1-1; D is undetermined. The read is 3 residues too short to cover the CDR3 end, so that end is filled in from the germline J gene. V was shortened by 10 bases and J by 1 base, with 13 bases between the two germline ends. The CDR3 spans 13 residues. CDR1 SGHTA and CDR2 FQGNSA come from the germline V gene.

Points on this clone: One end of the junction does not line up with germline, which may come from a read error. The missing CDR3 end, 3 residues past where the read stops, is filled in from the germline J gene. The chain uses TRBV7-3 and TRBJ2-4; 10 bases line up with TRBD1. This CDR3 spans 13 amino acids. Germline-derived CDR1 and CDR2 are SGHTA and FQGTGA. The sequenced CDR3 bases are TGTTCCAGCAGCTCCGGGACAGGGGACATT. Protein sequence: CSSSSGTGDI. The complete CDR3 sequence is CSSSSGTGDIQYF. The variable domain in full, with the rest retrieved from reference TRBV7-3 and TRBJ2-4, is GAGVSQTPSNKVTEKGKYVELRCDPISGHTALYWYRQSLGQGPEFLIYFQGTGAADDSGLPNDRFFAVRPEGSVSTLKIQRTERGDSAVYLCSSSSGTGDIQYFGAGTRLSVL.

This clone occurred a few times. The read halts 3 residues ahead of the CDR3 end, with the missing end drawn from the germline J gene. This sequence joins TRBV2 and TRBJ2-4; TRBD2 aligns across 7 bases. Trimming took 6 bases from V and 1 from J; bases not matched to a gene: 12. CDR3 length equals 17 residues. Germline V lookup: CDR1 SNHLY, CDR2 FYNNEI. CDR3 amino acids: CASSVNPGGGAKNIQYF. The sequenced CDR3 bases are TGTGCCAGCAGCGTAAATCCGGGAGGCGGGGCCAAAAACATT.

In its sample, this clone was seen many times. From the germline J gene comes the end of the CDR3, since the read stops 3 residues before it. The chain combines TRBV2 with TRBJ2-1; the match to TRBD1 covers 12 bases. From germline, CDR1 is SNHLY and CDR2 FYNNEI. The CDR3 is 17 residues long. The ends lost 6 bases at V and 8 bases at J; junction bases unmatched: 14. The CDR3 is CASRAGQGANLIYEQFF. CDR3 bases read: TGTGCCAGCAGGGCGGGACAGGGGGCGAATCTTATCTATGAG.

In its sample, this clone was seen many times. The observed sequence ends 3 residues before the CDR3 terminus, with the missing tail filled in from the germline J gene. V and J are TRBV20-1 and TRBJ1-1; 8 bases map to TRBD1. Germline V lookup: CDR1 DFQATT, CDR2 SNEGSKA (reference sequence). The J segment lost 3 bases and the V segment lost 6 bases, leaving 6 bases of the junction unmatched. The CDR3 has 13 amino acids. The DNA read from the CDR3 is TGCAGTGCCTCGACAGGGGCCTACACTGAA. Encoded protein: CSASTGAYTE. The full CDR3 sequence reads CSASTGAYTEAFF.

This clone was observed a handful of times. Read sequence stops 3 residues before the CDR3 end, and the germline J gene provides the missing end. The V and J genes are TRBV20-1 and TRBJ2-1, with 9 bases aligning to TRBD1. V shed 3 bases and J 9 bases; nucleotides not matched to a gene: 3. The CDR3 contains 12 residues. Germline-derived CDR1 and CDR2 are DFQATT and SNEGSKA (reference sequence). The CDR3 sequence: CSARGQGSEQFF. CDR3 DNA, as far as it was read: TGCAGTGCTAGGGGACAGGGCAGTGAG.

Details on this clone: The observed sequence ends 3 residues before the CDR3 terminus, with the missing tail filled in from the germline J gene. This chain joins TRBV30 and TRBJ2-4; D unresolved. This CDR3 is 13 amino acids long. V lost 2 bases, J lost 0 bases, and 5 bases lay in between. Germline V gene sequence: CDR1 GTSNPN, CDR2 SVGIG (reference sequence). The CDR3 bases that were read are TGTGCCTGGAGTCGTTTAGCCAAAAACATT. It translates to CAWSRLAKNI. The entire CDR3 protein reads CAWSRLAKNIQYF.

This clone showed up many times. The read finishes 3 residues shy of the CDR3 end, and the germline J gene is used to complete it. The chain employs TRBV6-1 and TRBJ2-1, with D possibly TRBD2 on 7 matching bases. This CDR3 spans 15 amino acids. The germline gives CDR1 MNHNS, CDR2 SASEGT. The V end lost 3 bases, the J end lost 8 bases, and 17 bases lay between the germline ends. CDR3 DNA, as far as it was read: TGTGCCAGCAGTGACCACTCGGGGGGCCACGATGAG. Protein sequence: CASSDHSGGHDE. The complete CDR3 reads CASSDHSGGHDEQFF.

This clone was found a few times. The read ends 3 residues before the CDR3 terminus; that terminus is restored from the germline J gene. V gene TRBV7-3 combines with J gene TRBJ2-1; D unresolved. The V gene lost 1 base and the J gene lost 8 bases, with 12 bases spanning the gap. Germline values: CDR1 SGHTA, CDR2 FQGTGA. This CDR3 spans 14 amino acids. This CDR3 is CASSLSPSRDEQFF. The DNA read from the CDR3 is TGTGCCAGCAGCTTAAGCCCTAGTCGCGATGAG.

Regarding this clone: From the germline J gene comes the end of the CDR3, since the read stops 3 residues before it. The chain joins TRBV20-1 to TRBJ2-1, with D perhaps matching TRBD2 (6 bases). The V and J ends lost 5 bases and 7 bases respectively, with 12 bases between them. The CDR3 runs to 12 residues. CDR1 and CDR2 from the germline V gene are DFQATT and SNEGSKA (reference sequence). CDR3 residues: CSAGTFGNEQFF. The CDR3 bases that were read are TGCAGTGCTGGGACTTTCGGAAATGAG.

In its sample, this clone was seen a few times. The CDR3 is cut off 3 residues early in the read; its end comes from the germline J gene. The chain is built from TRBV6-1 and TRBJ1-1; 9 positions agree with TRBD1. The V segment lost 4 bases and the J segment 4 bases; nucleotides outside the gene matches: 1. Germline lookup yields CDR1 MNHNS and CDR2 SASEGT. CDR3 size: 13 residues. The CDR3 region is CASSATGGTEAFF. The part of the CDR3 DNA that was read is TGTGCCAGCAGTGCGACAGGGGGCACTGAA.

This clone has at least ten counts. The CDR3 end lies 3 residues beyond the end of the read and is filled in from the germline J gene. The rearrangement links TRBV19 to TRBJ1-1, with D hard to call. The CDR3 has 13 residues. From germline, CDR1 is LNHDA and CDR2 SQIVND (reference sequence). V was clipped by 6 bases and J by 4 bases, with 12 bases between them. The CDR3 DNA, read in part, is TGTGCCAGTAGGGTTTCTAGTGGCACTGAA. It codes for CASRVSSGTE. The CDR3 in its entirety is CASRVSSGTEAFF.

Concerning this clone itself: The sequence runs out 3 residues before the end of the CDR3; the remainder is reconstructed from the germline J gene. V is TRBV7-1 and J is TRBJ2-6, with 7 bases aligning to TRBD2. TRBV7-1 is noted as an ORF with a role that remains uncertain. CDR3 length equals 20 residues. Trimming cost V 3 bases and J 3 bases; bases outside gene matches: 17. CDR3 bases read: TGTGCCAGCAGCTCCCTGGGCCTGGAGCCCCGGGGGGATGGGGCCAACGTC. Translating it yields CASSSLGLEPRGDGANV. From start to end, the CDR3 is CASSSLGLEPRGDGANVLTF.

This clone was counted at least ten times. The read stops 3 residues short of the end of the CDR3; the missing end is completed from the germline J gene. The chain carries TRBV14 and TRBJ2-1; D not certain. This CDR3 has 12 amino acids. Germline CDR1 is SGHDN and CDR2 is FVKESK. V shed 3 bases and J shed 9 bases, with 9 bases lying between them. The sequenced part of the CDR3 DNA is TGTGCCAGCAGCCACGATACAATTGAG. It yields the protein CASSHDTIE. The CDR3, in full, reads CASSHDTIEQFF.

This clone was recorded many times. The read falls 3 residues short of the CDR3 end, and the missing part is taken from the germline J gene. This chain joins TRBV6-2 or TRBV6-3 and TRBJ2-5, with D unclear. Germline V gives CDR1 MNHEY, CDR2 SVGEGT. Trimming stripped 6 bases from V and 2 bases from J, with 22 bases between. The CDR3 contains 17 residues. The sequenced CDR3 bases are TGTGCCAGCAGCAATCCCCCCAGGATTGGCAAGCAAGAGACC. It specifies CASSNPPRIGKQET. The full CDR3 protein reads CASSNPPRIGKQETQYF.

For this clone: The missing CDR3 end, 3 residues past where the read stops, is filled in from the germline J gene. This chain links TRBV19 with TRBJ2-3, with D unclear. V was trimmed by 3 bases and J by 5 bases, leaving 3 bases between them. The V gene's germline CDR1 is LNHDA and CDR2 SQIVND (reference sequence). The CDR3 length is 11 residues. CDR3 DNA, as far as it was read: TGTGCCAGTAGTATTAAAGATACG. It encodes CASSIKDT. The full CDR3 protein is CASSIKDTQYF. Full variable domain (missing parts from reference TRBV19 and TRBJ2-3): DGGITQSPKYLFRKEGQNVTLSCEQNLNHDAMYWYRQDPGQGLRLIYYSQIVNDFQKGDIAEGYSVSREKKESFPLTVTSAQKNPTAFYLCASSIKDTQYFGPGTRLTVL.

About this clone: Read sequence stops 3 residues before the CDR3 end, and the germline J gene provides the missing end. This sequence joins TRBV2 and TRBJ2-5; 7 bases agree with TRBD1. The CDR3 consists of 16 residues. Looked up from germline, CDR1 is SNHLY and CDR2 is FYNNEI. The J segment lost 3 bases and the V segment lost 4 bases, leaving 11 bases of the junction unmatched. Incomplete CDR3 DNA: TGTGCCAGCAGTGTAGGTCAGGACAGGACCAAAGAGACC. Translated, it gives CASSVGQDRTKET. The entire CDR3 protein reads CASSVGQDRTKETQYF.

Comment on this clone: The read ends 3 residues early relative to the CDR3; the germline J gene fills the gap. The chain has TRBV2 and TRBJ2-1, with no clear D. Between the trimmed V and J ends, which lost 5 bases and 0 bases, there was a span of 11 bases. The length of the CDR3 is 15 residues. Germline assignment: CDR1 SNHLY and CDR2 FYNNEI. The CDR3 spells CASSPGSSSYNEQFF. Incomplete CDR3 DNA: TGTGCCAGCAGTCCCGGGTCCAGCTCCTACAATGAG. Full variable domain (outside the CDR3, taken from reference TRBV2 and TRBJ2-1): EPEVTQTPSHQVTQMGQEVILRCVPISNHLYFYWYRQILGQKVEFLVSFYNNEISEKSEIFDDQFSVERPDGSNFTLKIRSTKLEDSAMYFCASSPGSSSYNEQFFGPGTRLTVL.

As regards this clone: The sequence runs out 3 residues before the end of the CDR3; the remainder is reconstructed from the germline J gene. V usage is TRBV2 and J usage is TRBJ2-7, with 13 positions matching TRBD2. This CDR3 has 15 residues. V lost 7 bases and J lost 4; bases outside the gene matches: 7. CDR1 SNHLY and CDR2 FYNNEI come from the germline V gene. The sequenced CDR3 bases are TGTGCCAGCAAACGGACTAGCGGGGGCCCTTACGAG. This sequence encodes CASKRTSGGPYE. The CDR3 reads in full as CASKRTSGGPYEQYF.

This clone was counted ten times or more. Sequencing ends 3 residues short of the CDR3 end; the germline J gene provides the rest. The chain recombines TRBV29-1 with TRBJ1-1; 7 bases agree with TRBD1. Trimming removed 7 bases from V and 4 bases from J; junction bases left unmatched: 6. Germline CDR1 SQVTM, CDR2 ANQGSEA. This CDR3 region has 12 residues. CDR3 sequence reads: CSATGVATEAFF. The CDR3 DNA, read in part, is TGCAGCGCAACAGGGGTGGCCACTGAA.

This clone has at least ten counts. The read finishes 3 residues shy of the CDR3 end, and the germline J gene is used to complete it. V usage is TRBV5-4 and J usage is TRBJ2-3, with TRBD2 as a possible D gene (6 bases). This CDR3 spans 14 amino acids. Trimming removed 2 bases from V and 4 bases from J, with 11 bases in between. Germline CDR1 and CDR2: SGHNT and YYREEE (reference sequence). The CDR3 loop reads CASSLKGGADTQYF. The sequenced part of the CDR3 DNA is TGTGCCAGCAGCTTAAAGGGCGGGGCAGATACG.

As to this clone: The read ends 3 residues early relative to the CDR3; the germline J gene fills the gap. The V gene is TRBV2, the J gene TRBJ2-7, with 11 bases that match TRBD2. This CDR3 contains 15 residues. Germline V gene data show CDR1 as SNHLY and CDR2 as FYNNEI. J gave up 6 bases and V 2 bases, and 6 bases lay outside the gene matches. The CDR3: CASSELASGGSEQYF. The part of the CDR3 DNA that was read is TGTGCCAGCAGTGAATTGGCTAGCGGGGGGTCCGAG.

The sample holds many counts of this clone. Read data end 3 residues before the CDR3 end; the end is taken from the germline J gene. The chain couples TRBV5-1 to TRBJ2-3; weak D call: TRBD1 (6 bases). With 9 bases removed from V and 2 bases from J, the gap between germline ends came to 16 bases. Germline V lookup: CDR1 SGHRS, CDR2 YFSETQ. There are 14 residues in the CDR3. CDR3 DNA (partial): TGCGCCACCGTCGACAGGAGCCACACAGATACG. Translated, it gives CATVDRSHTDT. From start to end, the CDR3 is CATVDRSHTDTQYF.

A remark on this clone: The CDR3 goes on 3 residues after the read ends, and that part is filled in from the germline J gene. The V gene is TRBV5-1, the J gene TRBJ1-2, with 9 nucleotides matching TRBD1. CDR3 size: 14 residues. Germline V gives CDR1 SGHRS, CDR2 YFSETQ. CDR3 region: CASTYLGQGDGYTF. CDR3 DNA (partial): TGCGCCAGCACCTACTTGGGACAGGGAGACGGC.

This clone occurred a few times. The observed sequence ends 3 residues before the CDR3 terminus, with the missing tail filled in from the germline J gene. The rearrangement uses TRBV19 and TRBJ1-3, with D maybe TRBD1 (5 bases). Per the germline V gene, CDR1 is LNHDA and CDR2 is SQIVND (reference sequence). Deletions cut 4 bases from V and 3 bases from J, with 13 bases between. The CDR3 spans 15 residues. The CDR3 is CASSRAPGIGNTIYF. The part of the CDR3 DNA that was read is TGTGCCAGTAGTAGAGCGCCAGGGATTGGAAACACC. Supplemented by reference TRBV19 and TRBJ1-3, the full variable domain reads DGGITQSPKYLFRKEGQNVTLSCEQNLNHDAMYWYRQDPGQGLRLIYYSQIVNDFQKGDIAEGYSVSREKKESFPLTVTSAQKNPTAFYLCASSRAPGIGNTIYFGEGSWLTVV.

This clone was detected only a few times. With the read ending 3 residues before the CDR3 end, the germline J gene is used to fill in that end. The chain has TRBV18 and TRBJ1-3; 8 bases agree with TRBD1. Germline V lookup: CDR1 KGHSH, CDR2 LQKENI. The J segment lost 0 bases and the V segment lost 4 bases, leaving 11 bases of the junction unmatched. This CDR3 comprises 18 residues. The sequenced part of the CDR3 DNA is TGTGCCAGCTCACAACTTGCGACAGGGGTCAACTCTGGAAACACC. It is translated as CASSQLATGVNSGNT. In full, the CDR3 reads CASSQLATGVNSGNTIYF.

This clone was seen only a few times. Sequencing ends 3 residues short of the CDR3 end; the germline J gene provides the rest. The chain combines TRBV10-3 with TRBJ2-5; no firm D call. Germline V lookup: CDR1 ENHRY, CDR2 SYGVKD. V was clipped by 3 bases and J by 4 bases, with 12 bases between them. The CDR3 is 14 residues long. The part of the CDR3 DNA that was read is TGTGCCATCAGTGATTCCCTGAAGGGAGAGACC. Translation gives CAISDSLKGET. The whole CDR3 sequence is CAISDSLKGETQYF.

This clone was seen ten or more times. The read ends 3 residues early relative to the CDR3; the germline J gene fills the gap. This chain links TRBV7-2 with TRBJ2-5; D gene ambiguous. Germline V CDR1 and CDR2: SGHTA, FQGNSA. Trimming cost V 2 bases and J 5 bases, with 6 bases left between them. This CDR3 is built from 12 residues. The sequenced CDR3 bases are TGTGCCAGCAGCTTAATGCGGGAGACC. Encoded protein: CASSLMRET. The complete CDR3 reads CASSLMRETQYF. Looking up the rest from reference TRBV7-2 and TRBJ2-5 gives the full variable domain: GAGVSQSPSNKVTEKGKDVELRCDPISGHTALYWYRQSLGQGLEFLIYFQGNSAPDKSGLPSDRFSAERTGGSVSTLTIQRTQQEDSAVYLCASSLMRETQYFGPGTRLLVL.